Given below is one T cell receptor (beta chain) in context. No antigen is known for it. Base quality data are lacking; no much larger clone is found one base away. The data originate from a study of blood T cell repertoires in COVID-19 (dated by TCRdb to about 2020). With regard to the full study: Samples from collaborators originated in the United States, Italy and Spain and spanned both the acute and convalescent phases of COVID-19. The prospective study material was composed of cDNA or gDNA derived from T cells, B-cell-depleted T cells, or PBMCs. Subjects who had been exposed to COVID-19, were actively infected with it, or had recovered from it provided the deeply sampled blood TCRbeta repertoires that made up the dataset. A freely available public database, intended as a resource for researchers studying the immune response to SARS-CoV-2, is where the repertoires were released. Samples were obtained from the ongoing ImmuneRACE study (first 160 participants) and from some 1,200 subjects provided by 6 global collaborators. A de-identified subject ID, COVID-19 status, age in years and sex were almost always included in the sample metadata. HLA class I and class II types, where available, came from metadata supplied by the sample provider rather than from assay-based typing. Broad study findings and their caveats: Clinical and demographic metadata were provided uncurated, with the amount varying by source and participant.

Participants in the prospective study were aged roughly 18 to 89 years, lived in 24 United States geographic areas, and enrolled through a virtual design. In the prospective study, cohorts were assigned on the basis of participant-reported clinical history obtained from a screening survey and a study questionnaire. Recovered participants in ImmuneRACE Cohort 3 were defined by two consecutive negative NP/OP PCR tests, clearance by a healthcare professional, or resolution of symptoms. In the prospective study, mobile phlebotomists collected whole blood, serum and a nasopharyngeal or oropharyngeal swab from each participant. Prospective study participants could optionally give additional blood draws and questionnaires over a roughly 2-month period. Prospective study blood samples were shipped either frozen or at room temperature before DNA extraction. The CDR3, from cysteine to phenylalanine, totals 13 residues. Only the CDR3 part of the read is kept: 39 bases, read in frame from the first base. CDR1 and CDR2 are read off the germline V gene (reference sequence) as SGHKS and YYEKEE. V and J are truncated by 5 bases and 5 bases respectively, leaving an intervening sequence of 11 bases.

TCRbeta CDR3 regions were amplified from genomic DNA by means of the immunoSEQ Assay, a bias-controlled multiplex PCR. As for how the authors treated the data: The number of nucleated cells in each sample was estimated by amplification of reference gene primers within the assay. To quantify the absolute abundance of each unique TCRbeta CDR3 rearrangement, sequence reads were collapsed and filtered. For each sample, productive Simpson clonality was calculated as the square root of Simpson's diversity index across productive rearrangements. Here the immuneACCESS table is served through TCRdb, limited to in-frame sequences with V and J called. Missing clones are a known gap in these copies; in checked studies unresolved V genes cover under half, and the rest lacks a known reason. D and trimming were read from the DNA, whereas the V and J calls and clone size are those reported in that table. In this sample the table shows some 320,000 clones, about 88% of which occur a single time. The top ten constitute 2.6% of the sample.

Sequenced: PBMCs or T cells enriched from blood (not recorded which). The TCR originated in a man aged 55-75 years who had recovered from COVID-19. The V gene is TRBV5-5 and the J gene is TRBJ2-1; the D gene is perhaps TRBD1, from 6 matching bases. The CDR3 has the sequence CASREQGHNEQFF. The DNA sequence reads TGTGCCAGCAGGGAACAGGGTCACAATGAGCAGTTCTTC.